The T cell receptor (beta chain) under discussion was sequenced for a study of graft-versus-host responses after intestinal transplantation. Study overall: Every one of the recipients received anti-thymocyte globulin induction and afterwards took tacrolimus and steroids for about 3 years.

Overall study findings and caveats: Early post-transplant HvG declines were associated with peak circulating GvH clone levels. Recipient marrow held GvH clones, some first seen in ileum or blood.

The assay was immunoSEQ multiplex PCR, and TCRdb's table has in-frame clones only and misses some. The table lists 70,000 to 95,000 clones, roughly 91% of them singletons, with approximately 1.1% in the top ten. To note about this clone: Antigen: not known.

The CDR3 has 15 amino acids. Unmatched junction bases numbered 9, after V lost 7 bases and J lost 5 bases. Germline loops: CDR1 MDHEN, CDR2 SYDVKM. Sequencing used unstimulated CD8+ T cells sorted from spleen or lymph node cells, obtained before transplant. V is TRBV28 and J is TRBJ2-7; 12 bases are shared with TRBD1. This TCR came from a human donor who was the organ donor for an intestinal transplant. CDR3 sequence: CASTPRDRGLDEQYF. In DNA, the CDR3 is TGTGCCAGCACTCCCCGGGACAGGGGGCTCGACGAGCAGTACTTC.